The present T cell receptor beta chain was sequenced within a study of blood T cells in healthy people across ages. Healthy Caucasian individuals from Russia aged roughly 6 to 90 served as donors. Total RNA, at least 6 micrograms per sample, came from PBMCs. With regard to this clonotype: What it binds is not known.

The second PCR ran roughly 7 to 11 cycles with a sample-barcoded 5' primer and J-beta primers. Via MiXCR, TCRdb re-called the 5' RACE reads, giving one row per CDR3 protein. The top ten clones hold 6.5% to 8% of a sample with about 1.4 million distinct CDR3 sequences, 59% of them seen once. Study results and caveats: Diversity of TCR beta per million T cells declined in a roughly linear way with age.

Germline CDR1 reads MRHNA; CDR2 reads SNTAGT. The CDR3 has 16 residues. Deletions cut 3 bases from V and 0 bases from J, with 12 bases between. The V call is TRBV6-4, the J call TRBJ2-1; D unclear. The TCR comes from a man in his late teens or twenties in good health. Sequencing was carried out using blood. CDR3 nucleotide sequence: TGTGCCAGCAGTGAGCTCGACAAGAGCTCCTACAATGAGCAGTTCTTC. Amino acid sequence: CASSELDKSSYNEQFF.